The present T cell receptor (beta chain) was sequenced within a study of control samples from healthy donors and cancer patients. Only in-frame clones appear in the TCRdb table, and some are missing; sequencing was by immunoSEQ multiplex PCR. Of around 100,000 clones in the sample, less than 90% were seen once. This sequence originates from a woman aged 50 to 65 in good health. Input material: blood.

DNA of the CDR3: TGTGCCAGCAGTTACTCGGTACCCGATCTAGCCGGCTACACCTTC. Protein sequence: CASSYSVPDLAGYTF. J is TRBJ1-2 and V is TRBV6-5; D gene unclear. CDR1 MNHEY and CDR2 SVGAGI come from the germline V gene. The CDR3 contains 15 residues. V lost 0 bases and J 8 bases, leaving 16 bases between the germline ends.